This T cell receptor (beta chain) was identified during a study of OX40 agonist ivuxolimab in advanced cancers. With regard to the full study: Ivuxolimab, which targeted the costimulatory receptor OX40 (CD134), was an agonistic, fully human IgG2 monoclonal antibody. Intravenous ivuxolimab was administered to patients every 2 weeks at six dose levels: 0.01, 0.1, 0.3, 1.5, 3 and 10 mg/kg. Among the roughly 50 dose-escalation patients, approximately 20 had hepatocellular carcinoma, about 15 melanoma, 9 renal cell carcinoma and 9 head and neck cancer. A male proportion of about 79% and a mean age of approximately 62 years, ranging from roughly 23 to 90, were recorded for the dose-escalation cohort. Prior anti-PD-1, anti-PD-L1 or anti-CTLA-4 therapy was permitted, and checkpoint inhibitors had been received by under 50% of dose-escalation patients. Partial responses were achieved by three dose-escalation patients, of whom one had hepatocellular carcinoma and two had cutaneous melanoma. Peripheral TCRbeta sequencing aimed to test whether ivuxolimab altered TCR sequence diversity and caused clonal T-cell expansion. The paper covers the monotherapy dose-escalation part of the phase I ivuxolimab trial, which included N of about 51 patients. The research as a whole found: At doses of 0.1 to 3.0 mg/kg, clonal expansion of both CD4+ and CD8+ blood T cells was observed from baseline to week 6. In partial responders in the 0.1-3.0 mg/kg groups, normalized peripheral clonal expansion was found to be among the lowest, especially among CD8+ T cells. After ivuxolimab, CD8+ T cells had more expanded clones than CD4+ T cells on average. The antigen specificity of the peripheral T cells that underwent clonal expansion was not determined. Low levels of normalized T-cell clonal expansion were also seen in some nonresponding patients.

The trial excluded patients who had a history of autoimmune disease or were on systemic immunosuppression. Peripheral blood for TCR sequencing was drawn from every dose cohort at baseline, at cycle 4 day 1 and at cycle 7 day 1. Samples came from an open-label, multicenter, first-in-human phase I dose-escalation trial of ivuxolimab. Adults with locally advanced or metastatic melanoma, renal cell carcinoma, hepatocellular carcinoma or head and neck squamous cell carcinoma were enrolled in the trial. Before TCR sequencing, CD4+ T cells and CD8+ T cells were sorted from peripheral blood as separate populations. Concerning this clone: There is no known antigen for this receptor. No base quality values were provided; no much bigger clone lies one nucleotide off.

Genomic DNA was extracted from sorted cells for sequencing of the TCRbeta CDR3 region. TCRbeta CDR3 regions were sequenced using the immunoSEQ Assay. The immuneACCESS repertoire file appears here via TCRdb, limited to in-frame rearrangements. These files lack a portion of the clones; in checked studies, under half of the deficit traces to unresolved V genes, and the cause of the others is not known. The sample includes 100,000 to 120,000 clones, with more than 70% observed a single time. 0.27% of the sample rests with the top ten. The CDR3 spans 14 residues, from the cysteine through the phenylalanine. The DNA shown is the 42-base CDR3, in frame from base 1. According to the germline V gene, CDR1 reads SGDLS and CDR2 reads YYNGEE. Unmatched junction bases come to 5, with V trimmed by 4 bases and J by 8 bases.

The sequence derives from an adult with an advanced solid tumor such as melanoma, head and neck, liver or kidney cancer. The source was CD4+ or CD8+ T cells sorted from blood, collected in a trial of the OX40 agonist ivuxolimab. This receptor chain uses TRBV9 and TRBJ1-4, and 10 bases in between align with TRBD1. The CDR3 amino acid sequence is: CASSPDRGREKLFF. Read as DNA, the sequence is TGTGCCAGCAGCCCCGACAGGGGGCGCGAAAAACTGTTTTTT. Beyond the CDR3, the reference TRBV9 and TRBJ1-4 genes provide the residues; the full variable domain reads: DSGVTQTPKHLITATGQRVTLRCSPRSGDLSVYWYQQSLDQGLQFLIQYYNGEERAKGNILERFSAQQFPDLHSELNLSSLELGDSALYFCASSPDRGREKLFFGSGTQLSVL.